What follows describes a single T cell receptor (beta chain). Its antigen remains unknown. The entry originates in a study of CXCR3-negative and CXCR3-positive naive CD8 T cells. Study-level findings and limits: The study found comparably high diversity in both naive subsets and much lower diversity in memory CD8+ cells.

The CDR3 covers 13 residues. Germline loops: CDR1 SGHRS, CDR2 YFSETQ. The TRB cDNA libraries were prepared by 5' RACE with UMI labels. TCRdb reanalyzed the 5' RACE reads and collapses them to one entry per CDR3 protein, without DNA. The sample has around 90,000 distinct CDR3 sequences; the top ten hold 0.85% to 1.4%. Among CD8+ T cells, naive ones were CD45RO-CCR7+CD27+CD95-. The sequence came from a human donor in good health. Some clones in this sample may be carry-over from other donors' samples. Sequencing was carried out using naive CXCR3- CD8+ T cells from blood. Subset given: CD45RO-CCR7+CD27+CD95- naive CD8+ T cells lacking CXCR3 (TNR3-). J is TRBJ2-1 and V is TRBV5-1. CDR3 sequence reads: CASFESHGNEQFF. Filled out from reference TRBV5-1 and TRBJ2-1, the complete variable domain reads KAGVTQTPRYLIKTRGQQVTLSCSPISGHRSVSWYQQTPGQGLQFLFEYFSETQRNKGNFPGRFSGRQFSNSRSEMNVSTLELGDSALYLCASFESHGNEQFFGPGTRLTVL.